This is a list of T cell receptor beta chains from one sample in a study of T cells after yellow fever vaccination. In TCRdb, the 5' RACE reads were re-called with MiXCR into one record per CDR3 protein. The sample shows more than 90,000 distinct CDR3 sequences, about 7% of them seen only once. This sample comprised CD4+ T cells sorted from PBMCs, obtained about 41 days after the first yellow fever vaccination. Receptors originate from a man younger than 35 who received the YFV17D yellow fever vaccine. The CDR3 runs from the conserved cysteine through the conserved F or W. The D gene is left open where the match is weak. A clone size is listed for some rows: how often the clone was seen (once, few, many), or a class if it is expanded.

j_gene	v_gene	d_gene	abundance	CDR3aa	CDR3nt
TRBJ1-2	TRBV7-2	.	many	CASSTYGGEGYTF	TGTGCCAGCAGCACTTACGGGGGTGAGGGCTACACCTTC
TRBJ1-2	TRBV7-2	TRBD1	few	CATRLGDRNYGYTF	TGTGCCACCCGATTAGGGGACAGGAACTATGGCTACACCTTC
TRBJ2-1	TRBV5-1	TRBD1	many	CASGRGLSNEQFF	TGCGCCAGCGGCAGGGGGCTGTCCAATGAGCAGTTCTTC
TRBJ1-3	TRBV7-2	.	many	CASSRLRSSGNTIYF	TGTGCCAGCAGCCGCCTCCGGAGCTCTGGAAACACCATATATTTT
TRBJ2-5	TRBV5-4	.	once	CASSLDRVVQETQYF	TGTGCCAGCAGCTTGGATCGGGTAGTCCAAGAGACCCAGTACTTC
TRBJ2-5	TRBV2	.	many	CASRAGSQYF	TGTGCCAGCAGAGCTGGGTCCCAGTACTTC
TRBJ2-2	TRBV7-9	.	few	CASAGLANTGELFF	TGTGCCAGCGCAGGCCTAGCGAACACCGGGGAGCTGTTTTTT
TRBJ1-1	TRBV5-1	TRBD1	many	CASPRTGAEAFF	TGCGCCAGCCCCAGGACAGGGGCTGAAGCTTTCTTT
TRBJ1-4	TRBV5-1	.	many	CASSLPGTNEKLFF	TGCGCCAGCAGCCTCCCTGGCACTAATGAAAAACTGTTTTTT
TRBJ2-5	TRBV7-3	.	many	CASSVGVAGGETQYF	TGTGCCAGCAGCGTAGGGGTGGCGGGCGGGGAGACCCAGTACTTC
TRBJ2-3	TRBV11-2	.	.	CASSSVTGTDTQYF	TGTGCCAGCAGCTCAGTTACAGGGACAGATACGCAGTATTTT
TRBJ1-3	TRBV4-3	.	few	CASSQELRVSGNTIYF	TGCGCCAGCAGCCAAGAGTTGAGGGTGTCTGGAAACACCATATATTTT
TRBJ2-3	TRBV20-1	TRBD2	few	CSARTSGGPWTQYF	TGCAGTGCCCGGACTAGCGGGGGTCCCTGGACGCAGTATTTT
TRBJ2-3	TRBV5-8	.	many	CASSLTTTTDTQYF	TGTGCCAGCAGCTTAACGACTACCACAGATACGCAGTATTTT
TRBJ1-5	TRBV7-2	.	many	CASSRVHNQPQHF	TGTGCCAGCAGCCGAGTACACAATCAGCCCCAGCATTTT
TRBJ1-5	TRBV4-1	.	many	CASSQVGLSNQPQHF	TGCGCCAGCAGCCAAGTCGGGTTGAGCAATCAGCCCCAGCATTTT
TRBJ2-1	TRBV3-1	.	many	CASSNSGSYNEQFF	TGTGCCAGCAGCAACAGCGGTTCATACAATGAGCAGTTCTTC
TRBJ1-6	TRBV7-2	.	.	CASSLQGTLNSPLHF	TGTGCCAGCAGCTTACAGGGGACACTTAATTCACCCCTCCACTTT
TRBJ2-3	TRBV28	TRBD2	once	CASGNRASGGPRWYF	TGTGCCAGCGGTAACCGGGCTAGCGGGGGCCCCAGGTGGTATTTT
TRBJ2-7	TRBV18	.	few	CASSPRAVGTHEQYF	TGTGCCAGCTCACCACGAGCGGTAGGAACCCACGAGCAGTACTTC
TRBJ2-2	TRBV6-5	TRBD1	many	CASSYDTGVNTGELFF	TGTGCCAGCAGCTACGACACAGGGGTAAACACCGGGGAGCTGTTTTTT
TRBJ1-5	TRBV6-5	.	many	CASSQIGQPQHF	TGTGCCAGCAGTCAGATAGGACAGCCCCAGCATTTT
TRBJ2-1	TRBV20-1	TRBD2	many	CSATYSGGAFYNEQFF	TGCAGTGCTACCTATAGCGGGGGGGCTTTCTACAATGAGCAGTTCTTC
TRBJ2-7	TRBV7-9	.	many	CASSPGWRIHEQYF	TGTGCCAGCAGCCCAGGGTGGCGCATCCACGAGCAGTACTTC
TRBJ2-7	TRBV20-1	.	many	CSARLRGNEQYF	TGCAGTGCTAGACTCCGGGGCAACGAGCAGTACTTC
TRBJ2-3	TRBV7-9	TRBD2	many	CASSLQRGRTDTQYF	TGTGCCAGCAGCTTACAGCGGGGACGCACAGATACGCAGTATTTT
TRBJ2-7	TRBV2	.	.	CASRPRTASIYEQYF	TGTGCCAGCCGTCCAAGGACCGCCAGTATATACGAGCAGTACTTC
TRBJ2-5	TRBV10-3	.	.	CATRGNQETQYF	TGTGCCACCCGCGGGAATCAAGAGACCCAGTACTTC
TRBJ2-3	TRBV7-2	.	many	CASTPGGGDTQYF	TGTGCCAGCACCCCCGGCGGCGGAGATACGCAGTATTTT
TRBJ2-3	TRBV5-6	TRBD2	few	CASSFTGGYTDTQYF	TGTGCCAGCAGCTTCACCGGGGGGTACACAGATACGCAGTATTTT
TRBJ2-7	TRBV5-1	.	many	CASRPGRGSYEQYF	TGCGCCAGCAGACCAGGTCGTGGGTCCTACGAGCAGTACTTC
TRBJ2-3	TRBV7-3	TRBD2	many	CASSWRTSGVVYF	TGTGCCAGCAGCTGGCGGACTAGCGGGGTGGTGTATTTT
TRBJ2-3	TRBV7-3	TRBD2	many	CASSSSGGTDTQYF	TGTGCCAGCAGCTCGAGCGGGGGCACAGATACGCAGTATTTT
TRBJ2-7	TRBV12-3/TRBV12-4	.	many	CASSLRSTAYEQYF	TGTGCCAGCAGTTTGAGGAGTACAGCCTACGAGCAGTACTTC
TRBJ1-5	TRBV5-5	.	many	CASSLGDRNQPQHF	TGTGCCAGCAGCTTGGGGGACCGGAATCAGCCCCAGCATTTT
TRBJ1-1	TRBV5-1	TRBD1	.	CASSSQGARNTEAFF	TGCGCCAGCAGCTCCCAGGGGGCGCGGAACACTGAAGCTTTCTTT
TRBJ2-7	TRBV11-2	TRBD2	few	CASSLEAAGGLVRVQYF	TGTGCCAGCAGCTTAGAAGCGGCGGGGGGGCTGGTACGAGTGCAGTACTTC
TRBJ1-5	TRBV12-3/TRBV12-4	TRBD1	many	CASSPDRARSNQPQHF	TGTGCCAGCAGTCCGGACAGGGCGAGAAGCAATCAGCCCCAGCATTTT
TRBJ2-2	TRBV10-1	.	many	CASRGGRDGELFF	TGCGCCAGCAGGGGGGGCCGGGACGGGGAGCTGTTTTTT
TRBJ2-5	TRBV10-3	TRBD1	many	CATQGAETQYF	TGTGCCACACAGGGGGCGGAGACCCAGTACTTC
TRBJ1-1	TRBV7-8	.	many	CASSLLVSWGTEAFF	TGTGCCAGCAGCCTACTGGTCTCGTGGGGCACTGAAGCTTTCTTT
TRBJ2-3	TRBV10-3	.	many	CALRATSTDTQYF	TGTGCCCTCCGGGCTACTAGCACAGATACGCAGTATTTT
TRBJ2-7	TRBV4-3	.	many	CASSQGGRLNEQYF	TGCGCCAGCAGCCAAGGAGGACGGTTGAACGAGCAGTACTTC
TRBJ2-1	TRBV4-3	.	many	CASSRDPGSSYNEQFF	TGCGCCAGCAGCCGGGACCCGGGTAGCTCCTACAATGAGCAGTTCTTC
TRBJ2-3	TRBV29-1	TRBD2	few	CSVDGGGTDTQYF	TGCAGCGTTGATGGGGGGGGCACAGATACGCAGTATTTT
TRBJ2-1	TRBV7-2	TRBD1	many	CASRSTGLNEQFF	TGTGCCAGCAGATCGACAGGGTTGAATGAGCAGTTCTTC
TRBJ2-1	TRBV7-2	TRBD2	many	CASSLMRLASREQFF	TGTGCCAGCAGCTTAATGAGACTAGCCTCTAGGGAGCAGTTCTTC
TRBJ2-3	TRBV4-3	.	many	CASSQGGTAFTDTQYF	TGCGCCAGCAGCCAAGGAGGAACAGCCTTCACAGATACGCAGTATTTT
TRBJ2-1	TRBV19	.	many	CASSIDRYGYEQFF	TGTGCCAGTAGTATAGATCGGTATGGCTATGAGCAGTTCTTC
TRBJ1-2	TRBV12-3/TRBV12-4	.	many	CASRAGSYGYTF	TGTGCCAGCAGAGCAGGGTCCTATGGCTACACCTTC
TRBJ2-1	TRBV5-1	TRBD2	many	CASSLATSVNEQFF	TGCGCCAGCAGCTTGGCGACTAGCGTCAATGAGCAGTTCTTC
TRBJ1-1	TRBV7-9	.	many	CASSYTQVNTEAFF	TGTGCCAGCAGCTATACTCAAGTGAACACTGAAGCTTTCTTT
TRBJ1-5	TRBV20-1	.	few	CSASPLESSNQPQHF	TGCAGTGCTTCACCCCTGGAATCGAGCAATCAGCCCCAGCATTTT
TRBJ1-5	TRBV28	.	many	CASRPGGTGQPQHF	TGTGCCAGCAGACCCGGGGGGACGGGGCAGCCCCAGCATTTT
TRBJ2-5	TRBV7-2	TRBD2	many	CASSKLRGGANLETQYF	TGTGCCAGCAGTAAACTACGCGGGGGGGCGAATCTCGAGACCCAGTACTTC
TRBJ2-7	TRBV5-1	TRBD1	.	CASSSIGRGRYEQYF	TGCGCCAGCAGCAGTATCGGAAGGGGGCGGTACGAGCAGTACTTC
TRBJ2-1	TRBV5-1	.	many	CASSLGILVPHEQFF	TGCGCCAGCAGCTTGGGGATACTAGTTCCCCATGAGCAGTTCTTC
TRBJ1-6	TRBV5-8	.	many	CASSLFWISYNSPLHF	TGTGCCAGCAGCTTGTTCTGGATTTCCTATAATTCACCCCTCCACTTT
TRBJ2-1	TRBV12-3/TRBV12-4	TRBD2	many	CASQLAGGRDEQFF	TGTGCCAGTCAGCTAGCGGGGGGGCGGGATGAGCAGTTCTTC